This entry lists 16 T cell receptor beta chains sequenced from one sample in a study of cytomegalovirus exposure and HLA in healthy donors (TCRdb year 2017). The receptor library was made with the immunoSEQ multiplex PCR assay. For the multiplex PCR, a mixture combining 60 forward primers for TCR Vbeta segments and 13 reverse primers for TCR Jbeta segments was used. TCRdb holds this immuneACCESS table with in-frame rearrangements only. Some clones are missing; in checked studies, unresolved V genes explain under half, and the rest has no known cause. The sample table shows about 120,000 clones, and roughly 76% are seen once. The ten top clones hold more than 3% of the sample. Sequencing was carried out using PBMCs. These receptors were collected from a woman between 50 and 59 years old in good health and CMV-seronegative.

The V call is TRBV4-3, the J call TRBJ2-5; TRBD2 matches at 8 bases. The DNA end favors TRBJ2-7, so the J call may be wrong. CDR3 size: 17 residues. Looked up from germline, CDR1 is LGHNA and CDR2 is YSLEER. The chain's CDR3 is CASSQEATREGSYEQYF. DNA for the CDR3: TGCGCCAGCAGCCAAGAGGCAACACGGGAGGGCTCCTACGAGCAGTACTTC.

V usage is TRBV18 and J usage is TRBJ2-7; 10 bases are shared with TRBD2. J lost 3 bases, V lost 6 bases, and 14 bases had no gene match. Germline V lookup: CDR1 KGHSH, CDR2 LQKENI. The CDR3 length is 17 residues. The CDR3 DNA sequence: TGTGCCAGCTCGCCCATCCTCCCTAGCGGGGGTCTCTACGAGCAGTACTTC. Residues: CASSPILPSGGLYEQYF.

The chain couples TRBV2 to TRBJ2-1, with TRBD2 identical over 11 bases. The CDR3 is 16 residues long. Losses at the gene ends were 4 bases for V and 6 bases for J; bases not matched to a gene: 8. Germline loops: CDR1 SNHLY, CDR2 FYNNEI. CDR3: CASSASPGLAGNEQFF. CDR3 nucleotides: TGTGCCAGCAGTGCGAGCCCCGGACTAGCGGGCAATGAGCAGTTCTTC. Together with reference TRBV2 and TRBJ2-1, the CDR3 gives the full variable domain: EPEVTQTPSHQVTQMGQEVILRCVPISNHLYFYWYRQILGQKVEFLVSFYNNEISEKSEIFDDQFSVERPDGSNFTLKIRSTKLEDSAMYFCASSASPGLAGNEQFFGPGTRLTVL.

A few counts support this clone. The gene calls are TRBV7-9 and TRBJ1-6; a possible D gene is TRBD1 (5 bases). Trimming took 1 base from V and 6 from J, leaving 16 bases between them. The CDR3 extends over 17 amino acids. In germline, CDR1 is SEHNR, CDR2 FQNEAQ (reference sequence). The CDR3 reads CASSLVGLRYGNSPLHF. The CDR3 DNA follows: TGTGCCAGCAGCTTAGTGGGACTGCGGTATGGTAATTCACCCCTCCACTTT.

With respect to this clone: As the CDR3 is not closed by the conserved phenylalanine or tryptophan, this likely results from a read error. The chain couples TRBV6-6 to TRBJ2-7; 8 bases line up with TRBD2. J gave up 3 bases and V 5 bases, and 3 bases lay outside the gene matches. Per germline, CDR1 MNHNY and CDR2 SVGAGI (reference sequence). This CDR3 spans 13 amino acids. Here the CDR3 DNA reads TGTGCCAGCAGTCCGGGACTAGTCTACGAGCAGTACCTC. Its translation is CASSPGLVYEQYL.

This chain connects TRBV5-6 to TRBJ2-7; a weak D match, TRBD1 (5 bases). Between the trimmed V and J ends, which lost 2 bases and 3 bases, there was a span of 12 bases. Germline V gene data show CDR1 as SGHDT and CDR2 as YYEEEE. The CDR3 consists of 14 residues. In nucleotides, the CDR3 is TGTGCCAGCAGCTTAGGCTTTCAGGGCTACGAGCAGTACTTC. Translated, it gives CASSLGFQGYEQYF.

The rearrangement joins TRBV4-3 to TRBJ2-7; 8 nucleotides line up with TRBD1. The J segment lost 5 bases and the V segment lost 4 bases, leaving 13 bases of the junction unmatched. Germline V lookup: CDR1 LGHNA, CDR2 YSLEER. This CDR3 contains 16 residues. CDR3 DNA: TGCGCCAGCAGCCGGACTCAGGGGGCTAGCGTCAACGAGCAGTACTTC. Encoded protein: CASSRTQGASVNEQYF.

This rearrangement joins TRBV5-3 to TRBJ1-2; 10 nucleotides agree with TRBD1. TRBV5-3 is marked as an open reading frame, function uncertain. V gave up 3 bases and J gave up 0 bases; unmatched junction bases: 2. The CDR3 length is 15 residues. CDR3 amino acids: CARSSGTGANYGYTF. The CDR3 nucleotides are TGTGCCAGAAGCTCCGGGACAGGGGCTAACTATGGCTACACCTTC.

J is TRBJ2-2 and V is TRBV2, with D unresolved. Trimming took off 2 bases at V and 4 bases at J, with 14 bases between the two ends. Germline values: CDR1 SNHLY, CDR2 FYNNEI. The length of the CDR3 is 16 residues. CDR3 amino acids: CASSEFGGEVTGELFF. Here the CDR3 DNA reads TGTGCCAGCAGTGAATTTGGCGGAGAGGTCACCGGGGAGCTGTTTTTT.

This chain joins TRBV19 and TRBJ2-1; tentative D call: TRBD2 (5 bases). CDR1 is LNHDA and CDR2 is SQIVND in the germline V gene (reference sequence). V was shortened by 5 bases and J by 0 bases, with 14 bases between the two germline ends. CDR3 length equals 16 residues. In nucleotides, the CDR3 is TGTGCCAGTAGTCAGTCGAGGGCCCACTCCTACAATGAGCAGTTCTTC. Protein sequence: CASSQSRAHSYNEQFF.

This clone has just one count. The CDR3 sequence: CASHKGTGVRTEAFF. CDR3 coding DNA: TGTGCCAGCCACAAGGGGACAGGGGTGCGTACTGAAGCTTTCTTT. The chain combines TRBV25-1 with TRBJ1-1; 10 positions match TRBD1. The CDR3 is 15 residues long. Germline loops: CDR1 MGHDK, CDR2 SYGVNS. Germline trimming cut 8 bases from V and 5 bases from J; bases unmatched to any gene: 11.

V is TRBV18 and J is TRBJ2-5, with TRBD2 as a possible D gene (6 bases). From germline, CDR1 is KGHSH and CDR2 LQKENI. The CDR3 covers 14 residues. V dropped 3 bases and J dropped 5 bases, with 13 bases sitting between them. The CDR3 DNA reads TGTGCCAGCTCACCCGGAGGGTTGTCCGAGACCCAGTACTTC. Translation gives CASSPGGLSETQYF. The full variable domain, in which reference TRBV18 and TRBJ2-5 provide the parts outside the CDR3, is NAGVMQNPRHLVRRRGQEARLRCSPMKGHSHVYWYRQLPEEGLKFMVYLQKENIIDESGMPKERFSAEFPKEGPSILRIQQVVRGDSAAYFCASSPGGLSETQYFGPGTRLLVL.

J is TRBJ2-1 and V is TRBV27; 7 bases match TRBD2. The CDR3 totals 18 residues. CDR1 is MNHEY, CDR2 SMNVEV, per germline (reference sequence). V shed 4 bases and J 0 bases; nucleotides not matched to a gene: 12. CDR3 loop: CASSSAGVIGSSYNEQFF. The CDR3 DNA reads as TGTGCCAGCAGTTCGGCGGGAGTCATAGGAAGCTCCTACAATGAGCAGTTCTTC.

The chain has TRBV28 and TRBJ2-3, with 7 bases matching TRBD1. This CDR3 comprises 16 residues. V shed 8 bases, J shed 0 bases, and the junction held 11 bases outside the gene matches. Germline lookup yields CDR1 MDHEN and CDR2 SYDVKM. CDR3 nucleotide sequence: TGTGCCAGCTCCTCCCAGAAGGGACAGAGCACAGATACGCAGTATTTT. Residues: CASSSQKGQSTDTQYF. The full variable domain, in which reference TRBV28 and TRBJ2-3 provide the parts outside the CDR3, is DVKVTQSSRYLVKRTGEKVFLECVQDMDHENMFWYRQDPGLGLRLIYFSYDVKMKEKGDIPEGYSVSREKKERFSLILESASTNQTSMYLCASSSQKGQSTDTQYFGPGTRLTVL.

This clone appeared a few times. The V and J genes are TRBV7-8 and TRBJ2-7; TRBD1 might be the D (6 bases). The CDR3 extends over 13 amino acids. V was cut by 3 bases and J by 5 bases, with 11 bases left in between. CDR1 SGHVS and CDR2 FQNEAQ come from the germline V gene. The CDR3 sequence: CASSFRDTHEQYF. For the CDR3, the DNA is TGTGCCAGCAGCTTCCGGGACACGCACGAGCAGTACTTC.

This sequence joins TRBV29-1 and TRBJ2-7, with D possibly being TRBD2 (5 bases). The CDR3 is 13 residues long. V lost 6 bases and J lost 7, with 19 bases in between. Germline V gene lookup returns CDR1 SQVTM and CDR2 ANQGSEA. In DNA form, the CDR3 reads TGCAGCGTCCAGGAGACGGTCGGCGGGGAGCAGTACTTC. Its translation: CSVQETVGGEQYF.